The 26 T cell receptor beta chains below all came from one sample that was sequenced in a study of T cells in Graves' hyperthyroidism and ophthalmopathy. The investigators amplified TCR beta CDR3 regions from RNA transcripts. First-round RT-PCR with HTBI primers amplified the TCR CDR3 region. TCRdb reanalysed the multiplex PCR reads using MiXCR and keeps one entry per CDR3 protein. The table lists about 640,000 distinct CDR3 sequences, around 21% of them singletons. The sequenced sample was blood. These receptors were obtained from a young man with Graves' ophthalmopathy.

On this clonotype itself: Here the CDR3 omits its conserved ending phenylalanine or tryptophan, so a read error is the likely source. This rearrangement joins TRBV6-2 or TRBV6-3 to TRBJ1-1; 7 nucleotides agree with TRBD1. The V segment lost 2 bases and the J segment 4 bases; nucleotides outside the gene matches: 7. From germline, CDR1 is MNHEY and CDR2 SVGEGT. The CDR3 covers 15 residues. CDR3 sequence: CASSYGQGGITEAFL. Here the CDR3 DNA reads TGTGCCAGCAGTTACGGGCAGGGGGGTATCACTGAAGCTTTCCTT.

Ten or more counts support this clonotype. For the CDR3, the DNA is TGTGCCAGCAGCTCTACAGGAGTCGGTAACACCATATATTTT. Translated: CASSSTGVGNTIYF. The chain recombines TRBV12-3 or TRBV12-4 with TRBJ1-3; D perhaps matches TRBD1 (5 bases). This CDR3 is built from 14 residues. Trimming cost V 6 bases and J 7 bases, with 16 bases left between them.

This clonotype has only a few counts. The chain combines TRBV6-1 with TRBJ1-2, with TRBD1 matching 8 bases. The germline gives CDR1 MNHNS, CDR2 SASEGT. This CDR3 has 12 residues. J lost 4 bases, V lost 7 bases, and 2 bases had no gene match. CDR3 loop: CASNDRGYGYTF. CDR3 DNA: TGTGCCAGCAACGACAGGGGCTATGGCTACACCTTC.

This clonotype has just a few counts. The chain links TRBV2 to TRBJ2-3; D is unclear. This CDR3 region has 14 residues. Germline CDR1 reads SNHLY; CDR2 reads FYNNEI. Trimming pared 6 bases from V and 3 bases from J, leaving 13 bases between. CDR3 DNA sequence: TGTGCCAGCAGCCTTCGTAGAGCAACAGATACGCAGTATTTT. It codes for CASSLRRATDTQYF.

V and J are TRBV10-2 and TRBJ1-1, with 9 bases identical to TRBD1. The V gene end was trimmed by 6 bases and the J gene end by 0 bases; junction bases not matched to a gene: 5. CDR3 length: 15 amino acids. CDR1 is WSHSY, CDR2 SAAADI, per germline. CDR3 residues: CASSQQGALNTEAFF. CDR3 nucleotide sequence: TGCGCCAGCAGCCAACAGGGGGCCCTGAACACTGAAGCTTTCTTT.

The chain recombines TRBV20-1 with TRBJ2-7; D may match TRBD1 or TRBD2 (5 bases each). V lost 5 bases to trimming and J lost 3 bases, with 5 bases between them. The CDR3 has 10 residues. Germline CDR1 and CDR2: DFQATT and SNEGSKA (reference sequence). As DNA, the CDR3 is TGCAGTGCTGGGGGCTACGAGCAGTACTTC. Translation: CSAGGYEQYF.

This clonotype turned up a few times. The chain is built from TRBV6-1 and TRBJ1-5, with D unresolved. Germline assignment: CDR1 MNHNS and CDR2 SASEGT. The V gene lost 6 bases and the J gene lost 4 bases, with 4 bases spanning the gap. This CDR3 region has 11 residues. The CDR3 DNA sequence: TGTGCCAGCAGGCTAAATCAGCCCCAGCATTTT. It translates to CASRLNQPQHF.

The chain employs TRBV4-1 and TRBJ2-7; D possibly corresponds to TRBD2 (6 bases). The CDR3 contains 14 residues. The V and J ends lost 2 bases and 3 bases respectively, with 11 bases between them. CDR1 MGHRA and CDR2 YSYEKL come from the germline V gene. CDR3 amino acids: CASSQRGMDYEQYF. The DNA for the CDR3 is TGCGCCAGCAGCCAACGGGGGATGGACTACGAGCAGTACTTC.

The sample holds one count of this clonotype. The V and J genes are TRBV25-1 and TRBJ1-2; no clear D gene. V was shortened by 5 bases and J by 8 bases, with 6 bases between the two germline ends. CDR1 MGHDK and CDR2 SYGVNS come from the germline V gene. The CDR3 is made up of 10 amino acids. The CDR3 is CASSYDGYTF. CDR3 bases: TGTGCCAGCAGTTACGACGGCTACACCTTC.

In its sample, this clonotype was seen many times. V gene TRBV12-3 or TRBV12-4 combines with J gene TRBJ1-2, with a weak D call TRBD1 (6 bases). Trimming pared 8 bases from V and 2 bases from J, leaving 9 bases between. The CDR3 consists of 12 residues. The chain's CDR3 is CASGQTNYGYTF. Written as DNA, the CDR3 is TGTGCCAGCGGACAGACAAACTATGGCTACACCTTC.

The chain carries TRBV6-5 and TRBJ2-7, with TRBD2 matching 15 bases. Germline values: CDR1 MNHEY, CDR2 SVGAGI. The CDR3 extends over 17 amino acids. After removal of 1 base from V and 4 bases from J, the junction contained 5 bases not matched to a gene. CDR3 region: CASSYFGLAGGLYEQYF. CDR3 DNA: TGTGCCAGCAGTTACTTCGGACTAGCGGGAGGGCTTTACGAGCAGTACTTC.

This clonotype turned up a few times. This chain joins TRBV6-2 or TRBV6-3 and TRBJ2-7, with D possibly being TRBD1 (6 bases). V lost 2 bases and J 5 bases, leaving 16 bases between the germline ends. CDR1 and CDR2 (germline): MNHEY, SVGEGT. The CDR3 is 15 residues long. The CDR3 spells CASSYRTALYDEQYF. As DNA, the CDR3 is TGTGCCAGCAGTTACCGGACAGCCCTTTACGACGAGCAGTACTTC.

This clonotype came up many times. The rearrangement joins TRBV7-2 to TRBJ2-1; a possible D gene is TRBD1 (6 bases). This CDR3 region has 14 residues. Germline V gives CDR1 SGHTA, CDR2 FQGNSA. Trimming left V 3 bases short and J 5 bases short, with 11 bases between. The CDR3 coding sequence is TGTGCCAGCAGCTTGGGGAAGGGGGACAATGAGCAGTTCTTC. This gives the protein CASSLGKGDNEQFF.

This chain uses TRBV20-1 with TRBJ2-3; 8 bases map to TRBD2. Germline CDR1 and CDR2: DFQATT and SNEGSKA (reference sequence). The CDR3 is 13 residues long. Trimming removed 2 bases from V and 6 bases from J; junction bases left unmatched: 4. The CDR3 DNA sequence: TGCAGTGCTAGACAAGCGGGAGTGGATACGCAGTATTTT. Protein product: CSARQAGVDTQYF.

This clonotype was observed at least ten times. The gene calls are TRBV2 and TRBJ1-5; D not resolved. The V gene's germline CDR1 is SNHLY and CDR2 FYNNEI. The CDR3 extends over 15 amino acids. V lost 7 bases and J lost 0, with 13 bases in between. The CDR3 DNA sequence: TGTGCCAGCAATCCCCTGGGAGATAGCAATCAGCCCCAGCATTTT. Protein sequence: CASNPLGDSNQPQHF.

This clonotype has more than one count but fewer than ten. J is TRBJ2-1 and V is TRBV7-9; TRBD2 agrees at 14 bases. Losses at the gene ends were 4 bases for V and 1 base for J; bases not matched to a gene: 6. This CDR3 spans 18 amino acids. CDR1 is SEHNR, CDR2 FQNEAQ, per germline (reference sequence). The CDR3 is CASSSRTSGRRSYNEQFF. CDR3 sequence (DNA): TGTGCCAGCAGCTCTAGGACTAGCGGGAGGAGATCCTACAATGAGCAGTTCTTC.

The chain joins TRBV4-1 to TRBJ2-2; D remains ambiguous. CDR3 length: 15 amino acids. V was pared by 0 bases and J by 4 bases, with 9 bases between. Germline assignment: CDR1 MGHRA and CDR2 YSYEKL. The CDR3 here is CASSQEETGTGELFF. CDR3 coding DNA: TGCGCCAGCAGCCAAGAAGAGACGGGCACCGGGGAGCTGTTTTTT.

This clonotype was seen more than once but under ten times. The chain combines TRBV7-9 with TRBJ2-1; 10 nucleotides match TRBD1. Unmatched junction bases numbered 8, after V lost 5 bases and J lost 1 base. The CDR3 is 17 amino acids. The germline V gene encodes CDR1 SEHNR and CDR2 FQNEAQ (reference sequence). The CDR3, as DNA: TGTGCCAGCAGCGTACTGGGACAGGGGTCTTCCTACAATGAGCAGTTCTTC. It encodes CASSVLGQGSSYNEQFF.

The chain joins TRBV6-2 or TRBV6-3 to TRBJ2-7, with 7 bases aligning to TRBD1. Germline loops: CDR1 MNHEY, CDR2 SVGEGT. The CDR3 is made up of 16 amino acids. V was clipped by 2 bases and J by 3 bases; unmatched bases: 10. The CDR3 sequence is CASSYQTGTAFYEQYF. The CDR3 bases are TGTGCCAGCAGTTACCAAACCGGGACAGCCTTCTACGAGCAGTACTTC.

V is TRBV6-5 and J is TRBJ2-7; 7 positions match TRBD1. Losses at the gene ends were 4 bases for V and 3 bases for J; bases not matched to a gene: 6. The CDR3 runs 14 residues. Germline CDR1 and CDR2: MNHEY and SVGAGI. CDR3 coding DNA: TGTGCCAGCAGTTTTCGAGGGGGCGGCTACGAGCAGTACTTC. It is translated as CASSFRGGGYEQYF.

The V gene is TRBV5-5, the J gene TRBJ1-2; no definite D call. Deletions cut 2 bases from V and 5 bases from J, with 19 bases between. In germline, CDR1 is SGHKS, CDR2 YYEKEE (reference sequence). CDR3 length equals 16 residues. CDR3 residues: CASSLNMGGLGYGYTF. CDR3 sequence (DNA): TGTGCCAGCAGCTTAAATATGGGAGGGCTTGGATATGGCTACACCTTC.

The J gene is TRBJ2-3, the V gene TRBV24-1; 10 nucleotides line up with TRBD2. The J segment lost 7 bases and the V segment lost 5 bases, leaving 5 bases of the junction unmatched. CDR1 and CDR2 from the germline V gene are KGHDR and SFDVKD. The CDR3 runs to 14 residues. CDR3 sequence reads: CATSGSSGSNTQYF. The CDR3 region has the DNA TGTGCCACCAGTGGTTCTAGCGGGAGTAATACGCAGTATTTT.

The chain carries TRBV6-1 and TRBJ1-4; 12 bases align to TRBD1. The CDR3 runs 16 residues. Germline assignment: CDR1 MNHNS and CDR2 SASEGT. The junction had 9 bases not matched to a gene; V was cut back by 5 bases and J by 8 bases. CDR3 in DNA: TGTGCCAGCAGTCCCCGGGACAGGGGGCGCGGGGAAAAACTGTTTTTT. This translates into CASSPRDRGRGEKLFF.

This clonotype was counted at least ten times. This CDR3 reads CASSNSRDSNTGELFF. The CDR3 coding sequence is TGTGCCAGCAGCAACTCCCGGGACTCCAACACCGGGGAGCTGTTTTTT. The chain recombines TRBV11-2 with TRBJ2-2; possibly TRBD2 for D (6 bases). Germline V gene data show CDR1 as SGHAT and CDR2 as FQNNGV. The CDR3 extends over 16 amino acids. Trimming pared 5 bases from V and 2 bases from J, leaving 15 bases between.

In its sample, this clonotype was seen many times. The V call is TRBV7-9, the J call TRBJ2-7; possibly TRBD2 for D (5 bases). V was trimmed by 6 bases and J by 5 bases, leaving 14 bases between them. Germline CDR1 is SEHNR and CDR2 is FQNEAQ (reference sequence). The CDR3 runs to 13 residues. The CDR3 region is CASSDARADEQYF. CDR3 DNA sequence: TGTGCCAGCAGTGACGCTCGAGCGGACGAGCAGTACTTC.

In this sample, this clonotype turned up a few times. J is TRBJ2-4 and V is TRBV20-1, with 8 bases aligning to TRBD2. The trim removed 6 bases at V and 7 bases at J, leaving 14 bases unmatched. The germline gives CDR1 DFQATT, CDR2 SNEGSKA (reference sequence). The CDR3 runs 15 residues. CDR3 residues: CSAGIAGTMGNIQYF. The CDR3 DNA is TGCAGTGCGGGGATAGCGGGGACTATGGGGAACATTCAGTACTTC.